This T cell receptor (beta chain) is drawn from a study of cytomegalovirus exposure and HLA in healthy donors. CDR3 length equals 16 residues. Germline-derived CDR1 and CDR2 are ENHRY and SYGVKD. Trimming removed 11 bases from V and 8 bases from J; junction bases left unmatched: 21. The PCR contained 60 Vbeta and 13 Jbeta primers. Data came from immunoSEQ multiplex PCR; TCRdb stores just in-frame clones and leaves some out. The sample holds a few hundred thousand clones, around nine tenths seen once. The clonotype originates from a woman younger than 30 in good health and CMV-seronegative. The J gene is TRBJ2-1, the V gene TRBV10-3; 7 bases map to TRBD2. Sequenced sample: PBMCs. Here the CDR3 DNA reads TGTGCCTCCTGGGGTGATCGGGGGGAATCTACGGATGAGCAGTTCTTC. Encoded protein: CASWGDRGESTDEQFF.